This T cell receptor (beta chain) came from a study of T cells expressing NK-cell markers. Looking at the study overall: The authors derived TCR beta repertoires from sorted CD3+CD56+NKG2C+, CD3+CD56+NKG2C- and CD3+CD56-NKG2C+ T cells. Regarding the study as a whole: Whether expanded NKG2C+ T cell clones recognized HCMV stayed uncertain. In several donors, dominant clonotypes made up roughly 25-60.1% of CD3+CD56-NKG2C+ cells. Top CD8+ clonotypes included the dominant CD3+CD56+NKG2C+ clonotypes in 5 or 6 donors.

CDR3 length: 14 amino acids. Germline V gives CDR1 SQVTM, CDR2 ANQGSEA. As regards this clonotype: The antigen is undetermined.

From its re-call of the 5' RACE reads, TCRdb lists each CDR3 protein once, without DNA. This table holds about 550,000 distinct CDR3 sequences. The sequence came from a man aged 18 to 30 in good health. The material sequenced was blood T cells: a sorted CD56 or NKG2C T cell subset, CD4+ or CD8+ T cells, or bulk PBMC T cells (not recorded which). The chain recombines TRBV29-1 with TRBJ2-1; TCRdb lists TRBD1, though no DNA is available to test this call. The CDR3 sequence is CSVDGTEDYNEQFF.